The 15 T cell receptor beta chains below all came from one sample that was sequenced in a study of cytomegalovirus exposure and HLA in healthy donors (dated by TCRdb to 2017 to 2019). The method behind the library was the immunoSEQ multiplex PCR assay. For the multiplex PCR, a mixture combining 60 forward primers for TCR Vbeta segments and 13 reverse primers for TCR Jbeta segments was used. Drawn from immuneACCESS, this table holds only the in-frame rearrangements with V and J called that TCRdb kept. Clones are partly lost; checked studies trace under half to an unresolved V gene and leave the rest unexplained. The sample has about 160,000 clones on record, 80% of them singletons. Of the sample, around 4.5% falls within the top ten clones. Sequences were obtained from PBMCs. The receptors were gathered from a man aged 25 to 40 in good health and CMV-seronegative.

This chain joins TRBV28 and TRBJ2-5; D remains ambiguous. This CDR3 contains 14 residues. V lost 5 bases to trimming and J lost 5 bases, with 15 bases between them. The germline V gene has CDR1 MDHEN and CDR2 SYDVKM. CDR3 in DNA: TGTGCCAGCAGTCCTTCAGTGGGCGCGGAGACCCAGTACTTC. Translated: CASSPSVGAETQYF. Full variable domain (rest looked up from reference TRBV28 and TRBJ2-5): DVKVTQSSRYLVKRTGEKVFLECVQDMDHENMFWYRQDPGLGLRLIYFSYDVKMKEKGDIPEGYSVSREKKERFSLILESASTNQTSMYLCASSPSVGAETQYFGPGTRLLVL.

The CDR3 is CASSHPPRGNYGYTF. CDR3 in DNA: TGCGCCAGCAGCCACCCCCCCAGGGGAAACTATGGCTACACCTTC. The gene calls are TRBV4-1 and TRBJ1-2, with a possible D match to TRBD1 (6 bases). The CDR3 extends over 15 amino acids. Trimming stripped 3 bases from V and 2 bases from J, with 13 bases between. Germline V lookup: CDR1 MGHRA, CDR2 YSYEKL.

The rearrangement uses TRBV29-1 and TRBJ2-3; D not resolved. Germline CDR1 is SQVTM and CDR2 is ANQGSEA. The CDR3 has 14 amino acids. The V end lost 4 bases, the J end lost 0 bases, and 11 bases lay between the germline ends. The CDR3 nucleotides are TGCAGCGTTGTGACAACCACTAGCACAGATACGCAGTATTTT. It is translated as CSVVTTTSTDTQYF.

CDR3 DNA sequence: TGTGCCAGCAGCCCCCGACAGAACACCGGGGAGCTGTTTTTT. This encodes CASSPRQNTGELFF. The chain links TRBV7-2 to TRBJ2-2; D is uncertain. Between the trimmed V and J ends, which lost 5 bases and 1 base, there was a span of 8 bases. This CDR3 has 14 residues. Germline assignment: CDR1 SGHTA and CDR2 FQGNSA.

V and J are TRBV2 and TRBJ2-7, with D maybe TRBD1 (6 bases). Looked up from germline, CDR1 is SNHLY and CDR2 is FYNNEI. This CDR3 spans 15 amino acids. V dropped 1 base and J dropped 1 base, with 11 bases sitting between them. CDR3 nucleotides: TGTGCCAGCAGTGAAGGAACAGGGACGTCCTACGAGCAGTACTTC. Translating it yields CASSEGTGTSYEQYF.

This clone was observed once. The chain uses TRBV19 and TRBJ1-3, with 9 bases matching TRBD1. Per the germline V gene, CDR1 is LNHDA and CDR2 is SQIVND (reference sequence). Trimming cost V 7 bases and J 2 bases; bases outside gene matches: 9. CDR3 length: 16 amino acids. The CDR3 DNA reads as TGTGCCAGTACGCGGACAGGGGAAGTTGCTGGAAACACCATATATTTT. Amino acids: CASTRTGEVAGNTIYF.

The chain employs TRBV2 and TRBJ2-1, with TRBD2 matching 13 bases. V dropped 5 bases and J dropped 8; count of bases not matched to a gene: 9. Per germline, CDR1 SNHLY and CDR2 FYNNEI. The CDR3 consists of 16 residues. DNA for the CDR3: TGTGCCAGCAGTCATATGACTAGCGGGAGGATCGATGAGCAGTTCTTC. It is translated as CASSHMTSGRIDEQFF.

The rearrangement joins TRBV6-5 to TRBJ1-6; 12 bases fit TRBD1. J was trimmed by 9 bases and V by 6 bases; bases with no gene match: 6. Germline V gives CDR1 MNHEY, CDR2 SVGAGI. The CDR3 is 15 residues long. CDR3 coding DNA: TGTGCCAGCAGCAAGGGACAGGGGGCACTTTCACCCCTCCACTTT. It codes for CASSKGQGALSPLHF.

The rearrangement joins TRBV29-1 to TRBJ1-4; D possibly corresponds to TRBD1 (6 bases). V lost 5 bases, J lost 8 bases, and 18 bases lay in between. Germline loops: CDR1 SQVTM, CDR2 ANQGSEA. The CDR3 has 14 residues. CDR3 in amino acids: CSVNHKQGGEKLFF. The DNA for the CDR3 is TGCAGCGTTAATCACAAACAGGGAGGGGAAAAACTGTTTTTT.

This clone appeared a single time. The chain uses TRBV19 and TRBJ2-7; possibly TRBD2 for D (6 bases). CDR3 length: 15 amino acids. Trimming left V 0 bases short and J 1 base short, with 10 bases between. Per germline, CDR1 LNHDA and CDR2 SQIVND (reference sequence). The CDR3 sequence is CASSIEGRPSYEQYF. The CDR3 DNA sequence: TGTGCCAGTAGTATAGAAGGGAGGCCTTCCTACGAGCAGTACTTC. The entire variable domain, with the rest obtained from reference TRBV19 and TRBJ2-7, is as follows: DGGITQSPKYLFRKEGQNVTLSCEQNLNHDAMYWYRQDPGQGLRLIYYSQIVNDFQKGDIAEGYSVSREKKESFPLTVTSAQKNPTAFYLCASSIEGRPSYEQYFGPGTRLTVT.

The V call is TRBV5-4, the J call TRBJ2-1; 8 nucleotides align to TRBD2. This CDR3 comprises 16 residues. The V segment lost 4 bases and the J segment 7 bases; nucleotides outside the gene matches: 13. From germline, CDR1 is SGHNT and CDR2 YYREEE (reference sequence). CDR3 sequence reads: CASSMPGLVGSNEQFF. CDR3 nucleotides: TGTGCCAGCAGCATGCCGGGACTAGTAGGCTCGAATGAGCAGTTCTTC.

The V gene is TRBV2, the J gene TRBJ2-7; D ambiguous. V was clipped by 7 bases and J by 4 bases, with 8 bases between them. The CDR3 length is 11 residues. CDR1 is SNHLY and CDR2 is FYNNEI in the germline V gene. CDR3 protein: CASTRLYEQYF. The DNA of the CDR3 is TGTGCCAGCACCCGCCTATACGAGCAGTACTTC.

This rearrangement joins TRBV19 to TRBJ1-5, with TRBD1 as a possible D gene (6 bases). Germline CDR1 LNHDA, CDR2 SQIVND (reference sequence). The CDR3 is 14 amino acids. V was pared by 2 bases and J by 5 bases, with 10 bases between. CDR3 in DNA: TGTGCCAGTAGTATAAGGGGGGGGTATCAGCCCCAGCATTTT. Its translation: CASSIRGGYQPQHF.

Notes on this clone: At one of its ends the junction is not consistent with the germline gene, which may arise from a read error. The chain carries TRBV7-9 and TRBJ2-2; 7 bases line up with TRBD1. CDR3 size: 15 residues. Germline CDR1 and CDR2: SEHNR and FQNEAQ (reference sequence). CDR3 nucleotides: TGTGCCAGCAGTACAGGGGCAGGAAACAGCGGGGAGCTGTTTTTT. Translated, it gives CASSTGAGNSGELFF. Filled out from reference TRBV7-9 and TRBJ2-2, the complete variable domain reads DTGVSQNPRHKITKRGQNVTFRCDPISEHNRLYWYRQTLGQGPEFLTYFQNEAQLEKSRLLSDRFSAERPKGSFSTLEIQRTEQGDSAMYLCASSTGAGNSGELFFGEGSRLTVL.

The CDR3 coding sequence is TGTGCCACCAGGACAGGGCTAAATCAGCCCCAGCATTTT. It yields the protein CATRTGLNQPQHF. This chain connects TRBV2 to TRBJ1-5; TRBD1 matches at 8 bases. V lost 10 bases and J lost 4; bases outside the gene matches: 6. The CDR3 is 13 amino acids. CDR1 is SNHLY and CDR2 is FYNNEI in the germline V gene.